This TCR beta chain was captured in a study of cytomegalovirus exposure and HLA in healthy donors. Study details: Out of around 360 genotyped donors, about 80% belonged to the Caucasian-associated ancestry cluster.

A word on this clone: Its antigen is not identified.

Primers for the PCR totalled 60 Vbeta and 13 Jbeta. Method: immunoSEQ multiplex PCR; TCRdb's copy keeps in-frame clones and lacks some. Of roughly 120,000 clones listed, about 70% were seen once; the top ten hold 8.5% to 9.5%. V was trimmed by 6 bases and J by 2 bases, leaving 16 bases between them. This CDR3 is built from 15 residues. CDR1 MNHNY and CDR2 SVGAGI come from the germline V gene (reference sequence). Notes on the study in general: Later work found that TCR association rates differed between HLA loci; DRB1 had the most and HLA-C the fewest.

The receptor was derived from a man aged 30 to 39 in good health and CMV-seropositive. The sample consisted of PBMCs. The chain couples TRBV6-6 to TRBJ2-5; D might be TRBD1 (6 bases). For the CDR3, the DNA is TGTGCCAGCAGCCCCCAGGGGAACAAGCAAGAGACCCAGTACTTC. Residues: CASSPQGNKQETQYF.